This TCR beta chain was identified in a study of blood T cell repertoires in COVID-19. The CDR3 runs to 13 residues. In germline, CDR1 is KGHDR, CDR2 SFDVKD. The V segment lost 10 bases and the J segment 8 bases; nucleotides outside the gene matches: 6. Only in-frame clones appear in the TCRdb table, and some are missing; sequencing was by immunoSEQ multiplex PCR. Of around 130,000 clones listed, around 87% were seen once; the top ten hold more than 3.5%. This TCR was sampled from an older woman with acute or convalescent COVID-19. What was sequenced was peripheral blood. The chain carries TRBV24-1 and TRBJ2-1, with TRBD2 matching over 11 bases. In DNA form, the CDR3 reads TGTGCCACTAGGACTAGCGGGTCACATGAGCAGTTCTTC. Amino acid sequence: CATRTSGSHEQFF.